These 14 T cell receptor beta chains were sequenced from one sample in a study of T cells in Graves' hyperthyroidism and ophthalmopathy (dated by TCRdb to the late 2010s). Library preparation was by multiplex PCR. The instrument given in TCRdb is Illumina HiSeq 2000. Amplification of TCR beta CDR3 regions was carried out from RNA transcripts. For the first round of RT-PCR on the TCR CDR3, the HTBI primer set was used together with the Qiagen OneStep RT-PCR kit. TCRdb reran the public reads through fastp at Q25 and MiXCR, keeping productive beta chains. Rows are unified per CDR3 protein, each entry keeping the most common DNA and genes. The sample profile shows over 550,000 distinct CDR3 sequences; roughly 17% of them were found once. 15% to 20% of the sample is held by the ten biggest clonotypes. Sequenced input: blood. These receptors all stem from a young woman with Graves' hyperthyroidism.

This clonotype occurred many times. The chain links TRBV11-2 to TRBJ2-5; 13 positions agree with TRBD2. This CDR3 is built from 16 residues. Trimming cost V 6 bases and J 7 bases; bases outside gene matches: 11. The germline V gene has CDR1 SGHAT and CDR2 FQNNGV. The CDR3 here is CASSPRTSGSRGTQYF. The CDR3 DNA reads as TGTGCCAGCAGTCCTCGGACTAGCGGGAGTAGGGGGACCCAGTACTTC.

V and J are TRBV5-1 and TRBJ2-7, with 7 bases fitting TRBD2. Germline CDR1 is SGHRS and CDR2 is YFSETQ. Trimming took 0 bases from V and 3 from J; bases not matched to a gene: 6. This CDR3 is 15 amino acids long. DNA of the CDR3: TGCGCCAGCAGCTTGGTGTCTAGCGGTCGCTACGAGCAGTACTTC. Its translation is CASSLVSSGRYEQYF.

This clonotype was counted many times. The genes are TRBV2 and TRBJ2-7; possibly TRBD1 or TRBD2 for D (5 bases each). The CDR3 length is 17 residues. Germline V lookup: CDR1 SNHLY, CDR2 FYNNEI. The V gene lost 4 bases and the J gene lost 0 bases, with 19 bases spanning the gap. CDR3 residues: CASSGGVAEGSSYEQYF. The DNA of the CDR3 is TGTGCCAGCAGTGGTGGGGTAGCTGAGGGGAGCTCCTACGAGCAGTACTTC.

This clonotype came up a few times. The rearrangement uses TRBV20-1 and TRBJ2-1, with 8 positions matching TRBD1. CDR1 is DFQATT, CDR2 SNEGSKA, per germline (reference sequence). Trimming took 5 bases from V and 7 from J; bases not matched to a gene: 4. This CDR3 is built from 12 residues. The CDR3 here is CSAPGQENEQFF. The CDR3 bases are TGCAGTGCTCCGGGACAGGAAAATGAGCAGTTCTTC.

At least ten counts were recorded for this clonotype. J is TRBJ2-5 and V is TRBV11-2; D possibly corresponds to TRBD2 (5 bases). Germline V CDR1 and CDR2: SGHAT, FQNNGV. The CDR3 covers 13 residues. V was clipped by 0 bases and J by 6 bases, with 8 bases between them. In DNA, the CDR3 is TGTGCCAGCAGCTTAGATCCGGGAAAGACCCAGTACTTC. Its translation is CASSLDPGKTQYF.

This clonotype was counted many times. The chain has TRBV10-3 and TRBJ2-5; TRBD2 matches at 8 bases. Germline V gene sequence: CDR1 ENHRY, CDR2 SYGVKD. V shed 8 bases, J shed 4 bases, and the junction held 9 bases outside the gene matches. The CDR3 is 14 residues long. The CDR3 region has the DNA TGTGCCATCTCCGGCCAGCGGGAGAGAGAGACCCAGTACTTC. Encoded protein: CAISGQRERETQYF.

About this clonotype: A junction end diverges from the germline sequence, so it may reflect a read error. This chain joins TRBV6-2 or TRBV6-3 and TRBJ2-1, with 11 bases lining up with TRBD2. The CDR3 loop spans 18 amino acids. Germline values: CDR1 MNHEY, CDR2 SVGEGT. The CDR3: CASRPSLAGETSYNERFF. Written as DNA, the CDR3 is TGTGCCAGCAGACCCTCACTAGCGGGAGAAACTTCCTACAATGAGCGGTTCTTC.

There are many counts of this clonotype. The rearrangement joins TRBV3-1 to TRBJ2-5, with D possibly TRBD2 on 5 matching bases. Germline CDR1 and CDR2: LGHDT and YNNKEL (reference sequence). Trimming took 6 bases from V and 7 from J, leaving 21 bases between them. The CDR3 spans 15 residues. This CDR3 is CASSLLAGPAGTQYF. CDR3 bases: TGTGCCAGCAGTCTTCTCGCTGGTCCGGCGGGGACCCAGTACTTC.

The gene calls are TRBV4-2 and TRBJ1-5; D is undetermined. The V gene's germline CDR1 is LGHNA and CDR2 YNFKEQ. The CDR3 is made up of 13 amino acids. V dropped 2 bases and J dropped 10 bases, with 12 bases sitting between them. CDR3 region: CASSQKIGRPQHF. The CDR3 DNA is TGTGCCAGCAGCCAAAAGATTGGGAGACCCCAGCATTTT.

This clonotype was seen many times. The chain is built from TRBV11-3 and TRBJ2-1, with TRBD2 matching over 11 bases. The CDR3 sequence is 15 residues long. Looked up from germline, CDR1 is SGHNT and CDR2 is YENEEA. The trim removed 4 bases at V and 4 bases at J, leaving 3 bases unmatched. CDR3 nucleotide sequence: TGTGCCAGCAGCTCCCGACTAGCGGGGTACAATGAGCAGTTCTTC. Translation gives CASSSRLAGYNEQFF.

This clonotype was picked up a small number of times. The rearrangement uses TRBV7-9 and TRBJ2-1, with 7 bases matching TRBD2. CDR1 is SEHNR, CDR2 FQNEAQ, per germline (reference sequence). This CDR3 region has 13 residues. The CDR3 DNA sequence: TGTGCAACCGGGAGGAACTCCTACAATGAGCAGTTCTTC. It codes for CATGRNSYNEQFF.

With respect to this clonotype: The CDR3 carries no conserved terminal phenylalanine or tryptophan, so it likely arises from a read error. V gene TRBV20-1 combines with J gene TRBJ2-7; TRBD2 matches at 10 bases. The CDR3 sequence is 14 residues long. CDR1 is DFQATT, CDR2 SNEGSKA, per germline (reference sequence). V lost 1 base, J lost 3 bases, and 3 bases stayed unmatched. The CDR3 DNA is TGCAGTGCTAGAGTATTAGCGGGAGGCTACGAGCAGTACTCC. Translation: CSARVLAGGYEQYS.

The table lists this clonotype with many counts. The chain couples TRBV12-3 or TRBV12-4 to TRBJ1-2; TRBD1 agrees at 8 bases. V lost 0 bases and J lost 5; bases outside the gene matches: 5. This CDR3 comprises 15 residues. CDR3 DNA sequence: TGTGCCAGCAGTTTAGCTACAGGGGGGATTTATGGCTACACCTTC. Encoded protein: CASSLATGGIYGYTF.

As to this clonotype: Being one base from a much bigger clone, this may be a read error. The gene calls are TRBV7-2 and TRBJ1-2; no definite D call. V lost 1 base and J lost 0, with 6 bases in between. The CDR3 totals 14 residues. The germline V gene encodes CDR1 SGHTA and CDR2 FQGNSA. The CDR3, as DNA: TGTGCCAGCAGCTTAGAAACAGCTAACTATGGCTACACCTTC. Its translation: CASSLETANYGYTF.